The source of this T cell receptor beta chain is a study of radiation and T cells in renal cell carcinoma. Overall study findings and caveats: Baseline intratumoral clonotype presence is unknown without pretreatment biopsies.

The CDR3 sequence is 15 residues long. V dropped 0 bases and J dropped 4 bases, with 13 bases sitting between them. The germline CDR1 and CDR2 sequences are SGDLS and YYNGEE. Indicated time point: baseline pretreatment blood. Treatment reported: 15 Gy SBRT to primary tumor, nephrectomy 4 weeks later. Radiation-treated patients gave blood at baseline, week 2 and week 4. The patient's renal cell carcinoma had clear cell pathology. Some clones are missing from TCRdb's copy, which holds only in-frame ones; the method was immunoSEQ multiplex PCR. Of around 64,000 clones in the sample, 60% to 85% are singletons; the top ten hold roughly 8%. This clone was counted between two and nine times. Its antigen is unknown.

The TCR comes from a man in his 60s with renal cell carcinoma. The rearrangement uses TRBV9 and TRBJ2-5, with a tentative D call TRBD1 (6 bases). The sequencing here drew on blood, taken from a patient whose treatment included radiotherapy and nephrectomy. CDR3 DNA: TGTGCCAGCAGCGTAGCGGGGACAAGCCCAGAGACCCAGTACTTC. It encodes CASSVAGTSPETQYF. Filled out from reference TRBV9 and TRBJ2-5, the complete variable domain reads DSGVTQTPKHLITATGQRVTLRCSPRSGDLSVYWYQQSLDQGLQFLIQYYNGEERAKGNILERFSAQQFPDLHSELNLSSLELGDSALYFCASSVAGTSPETQYFGPGTRLLVL.